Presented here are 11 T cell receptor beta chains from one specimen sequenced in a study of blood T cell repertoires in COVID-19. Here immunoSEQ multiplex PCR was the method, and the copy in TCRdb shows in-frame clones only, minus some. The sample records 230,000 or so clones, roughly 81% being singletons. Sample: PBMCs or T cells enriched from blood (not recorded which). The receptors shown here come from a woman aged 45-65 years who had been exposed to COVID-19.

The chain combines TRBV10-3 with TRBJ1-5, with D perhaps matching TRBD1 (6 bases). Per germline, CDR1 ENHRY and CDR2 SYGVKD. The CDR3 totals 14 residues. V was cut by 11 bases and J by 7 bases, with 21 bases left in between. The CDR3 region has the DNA TGTGCCGCCGGGGCGGGGGCGGCCGGCCAGCCCCAGCATTTT. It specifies CAAGAGAAGQPQHF.

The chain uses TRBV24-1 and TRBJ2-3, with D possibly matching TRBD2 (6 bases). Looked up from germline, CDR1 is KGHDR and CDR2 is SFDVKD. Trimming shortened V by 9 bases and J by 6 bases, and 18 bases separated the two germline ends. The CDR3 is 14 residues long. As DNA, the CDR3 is TGTGCCACCTCCCCGGGGAGGCCGTTGGATACGCAGTATTTT. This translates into CATSPGRPLDTQYF.

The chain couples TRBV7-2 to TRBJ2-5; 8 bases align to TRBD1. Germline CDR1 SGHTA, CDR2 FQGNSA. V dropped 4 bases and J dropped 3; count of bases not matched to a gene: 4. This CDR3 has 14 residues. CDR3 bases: TGTGCCAGCAGCTGGGACAGGTGGAAAGAGACCCAGTACTTC. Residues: CASSWDRWKETQYF.

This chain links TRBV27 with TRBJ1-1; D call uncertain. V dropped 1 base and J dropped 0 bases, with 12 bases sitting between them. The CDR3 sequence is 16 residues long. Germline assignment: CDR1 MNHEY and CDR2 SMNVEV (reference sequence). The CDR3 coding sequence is TGTGCCAGCAGTTTATTTAGTCCGCCTTTGAACACTGAAGCTTTCTTT. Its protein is CASSLFSPPLNTEAFF.

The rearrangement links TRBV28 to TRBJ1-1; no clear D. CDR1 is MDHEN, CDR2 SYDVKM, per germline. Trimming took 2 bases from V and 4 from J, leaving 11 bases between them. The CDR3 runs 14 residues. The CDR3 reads CASSLAGRLTEAFF. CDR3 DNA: TGTGCCAGCAGTTTAGCAGGTCGGCTCACTGAAGCTTTCTTT.

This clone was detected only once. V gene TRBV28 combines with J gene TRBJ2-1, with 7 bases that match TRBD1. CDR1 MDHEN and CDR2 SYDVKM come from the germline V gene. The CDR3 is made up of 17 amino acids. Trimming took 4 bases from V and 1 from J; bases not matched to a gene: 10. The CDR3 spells CASSWPAEGASYNEQFF. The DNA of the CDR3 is TGTGCCAGCAGTTGGCCCGCTGAGGGGGCGTCCTACAATGAGCAGTTCTTC.

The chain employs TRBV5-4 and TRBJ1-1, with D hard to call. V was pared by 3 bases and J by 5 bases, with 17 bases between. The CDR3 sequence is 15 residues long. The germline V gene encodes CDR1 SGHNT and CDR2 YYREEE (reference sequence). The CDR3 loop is CASSYSTSRRTEAFF. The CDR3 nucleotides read TGTGCCAGCAGCTATTCGACAAGCCGAAGGACTGAAGCTTTCTTT.

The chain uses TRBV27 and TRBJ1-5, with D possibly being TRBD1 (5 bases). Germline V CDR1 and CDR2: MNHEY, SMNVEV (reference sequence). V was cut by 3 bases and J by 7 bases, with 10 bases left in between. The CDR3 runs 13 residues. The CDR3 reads CASSFRVGQPQHF. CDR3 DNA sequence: TGTGCCAGCAGTTTCAGGGTTGGGCAGCCCCAGCATTTT.

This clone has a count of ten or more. The CDR3 loop is CASSPQGAQGVSGYTF. The CDR3 DNA is TGTGCCAGCTCACCACAGGGGGCGCAGGGTGTTAGTGGCTACACCTTC. The V and J genes are TRBV18 and TRBJ1-2, with 7 bases identical to TRBD1. The trim removed 1 base at V and 7 bases at J, leaving 12 bases unmatched. The CDR3 is made up of 16 amino acids. Germline V gene lookup returns CDR1 KGHSH and CDR2 LQKENI.

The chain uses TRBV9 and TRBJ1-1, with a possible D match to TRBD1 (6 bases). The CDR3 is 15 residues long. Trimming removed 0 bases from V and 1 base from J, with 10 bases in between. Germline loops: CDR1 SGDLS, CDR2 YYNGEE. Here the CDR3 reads CASSVVQGPNTEAFF. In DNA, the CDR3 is TGTGCCAGCAGCGTAGTTCAGGGGCCGAACACTGAAGCTTTCTTT.

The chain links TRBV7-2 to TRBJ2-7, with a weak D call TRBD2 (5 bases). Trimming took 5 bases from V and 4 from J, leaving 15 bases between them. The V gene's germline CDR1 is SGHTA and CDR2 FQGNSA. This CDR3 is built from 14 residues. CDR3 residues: CASSPWAGGYEQYF. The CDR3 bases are TGTGCCAGCAGCCCTTGGGCGGGTGGGTACGAGCAGTACTTC. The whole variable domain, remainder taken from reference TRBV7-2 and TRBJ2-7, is GAGVSQSPSNKVTEKGKDVELRCDPISGHTALYWYRQSLGQGLEFLIYFQGNSAPDKSGLPSDRFSAERTGGSVSTLTIQRTQQEDSAVYLCASSPWAGGYEQYFGPGTRLTVT.